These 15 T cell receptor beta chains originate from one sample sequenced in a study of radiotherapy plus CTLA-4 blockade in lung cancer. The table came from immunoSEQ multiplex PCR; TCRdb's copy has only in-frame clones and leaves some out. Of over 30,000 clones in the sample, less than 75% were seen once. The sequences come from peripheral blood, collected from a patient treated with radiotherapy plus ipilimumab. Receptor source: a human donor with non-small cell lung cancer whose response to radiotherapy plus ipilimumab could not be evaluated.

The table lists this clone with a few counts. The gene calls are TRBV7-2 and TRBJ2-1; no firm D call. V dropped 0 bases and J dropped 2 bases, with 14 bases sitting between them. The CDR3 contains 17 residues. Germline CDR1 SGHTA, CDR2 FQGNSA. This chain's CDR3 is CASSLAFSVDTYNEQFF. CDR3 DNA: TGTGCCAGCAGCTTAGCGTTCTCCGTTGACACCTACAATGAGCAGTTCTTC. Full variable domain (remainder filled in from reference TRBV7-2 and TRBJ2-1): GAGVSQSPSNKVTEKGKDVELRCDPISGHTALYWYRQSLGQGLEFLIYFQGNSAPDKSGLPSDRFSAERTGGSVSTLTIQRTQQEDSAVYLCASSLAFSVDTYNEQFFGPGTRLTVL.

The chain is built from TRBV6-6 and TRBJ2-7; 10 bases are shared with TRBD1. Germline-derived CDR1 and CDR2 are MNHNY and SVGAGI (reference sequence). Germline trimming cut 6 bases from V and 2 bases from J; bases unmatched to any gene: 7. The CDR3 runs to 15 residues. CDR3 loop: CASRRPGQGAYEQYF. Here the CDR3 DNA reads TGTGCCAGCAGGCGCCCCGGACAGGGGGCCTACGAGCAGTACTTC.

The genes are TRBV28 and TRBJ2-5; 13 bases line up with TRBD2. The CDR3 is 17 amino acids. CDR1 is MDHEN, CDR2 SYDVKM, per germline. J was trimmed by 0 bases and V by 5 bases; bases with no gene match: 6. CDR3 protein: CASSPPTSGRDQETQYF. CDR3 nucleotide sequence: TGTGCCAGCAGTCCGCCCACTAGCGGGAGGGACCAAGAGACCCAGTACTTC. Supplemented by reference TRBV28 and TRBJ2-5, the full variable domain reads DVKVTQSSRYLVKRTGEKVFLECVQDMDHENMFWYRQDPGLGLRLIYFSYDVKMKEKGDIPEGYSVSREKKERFSLILESASTNQTSMYLCASSPPTSGRDQETQYFGPGTRLLVL.

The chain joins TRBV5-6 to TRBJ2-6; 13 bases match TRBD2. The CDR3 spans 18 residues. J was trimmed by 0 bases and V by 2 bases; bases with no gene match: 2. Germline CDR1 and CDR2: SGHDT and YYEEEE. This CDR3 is CASSFGLAGDSGANVLTF. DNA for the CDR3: TGTGCCAGCAGCTTCGGACTAGCGGGAGACTCTGGGGCCAACGTCCTGACTTTC.

The CDR3 bases are TGTGCCAGCACCCTAAGGGGGGGCGGGGATGAGCAGTTCTTC. It specifies CASTLRGGGDEQFF. The chain uses TRBV5-4 and TRBJ2-1; TRBD2 might be the D (7 bases). Trimming took 6 bases from V and 8 from J, leaving 18 bases between them. In germline, CDR1 is SGHNT, CDR2 YYREEE (reference sequence). There are 14 residues in the CDR3.

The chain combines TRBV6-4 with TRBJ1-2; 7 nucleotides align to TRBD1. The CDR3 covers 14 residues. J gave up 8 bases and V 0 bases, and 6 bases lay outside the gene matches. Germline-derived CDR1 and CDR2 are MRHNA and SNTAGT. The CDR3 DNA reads TGTGCCAGCAGTGACTCTGAGGGGGCCTGGGGCTACACCTTC. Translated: CASSDSEGAWGYTF.

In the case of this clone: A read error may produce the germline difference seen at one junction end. In DNA form, the CDR3 reads TGTGCCAGCAGCGTCTACCGGGCCTACGAGCGGGTGCACTTC. Its translation is CASSVYRAYERVHF. This sequence joins TRBV5-4 and TRBJ2-7, with D possibly matching TRBD2 (6 bases). Germline V lookup: CDR1 SGHNT, CDR2 YYREEE (reference sequence). The CDR3 runs to 14 residues. Full variable domain (outside the CDR3, taken from reference TRBV5-4 and TRBJ2-7): ETGVTQSPTHLIKTRGQQVTLRCSSQSGHNTVSWYQQALGQGPQFIFQYYREEENGRGNFPPRFSGLQFPNYSSELNVNALELDDSALYLCASSVYRAYERVHFGPGTRLTVT.

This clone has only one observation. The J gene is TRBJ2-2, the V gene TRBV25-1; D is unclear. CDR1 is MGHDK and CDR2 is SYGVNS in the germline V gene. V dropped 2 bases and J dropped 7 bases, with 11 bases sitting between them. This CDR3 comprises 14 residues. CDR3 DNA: TGTGCCAGCAGTGAAAACATTGGTATCGGGGAGCTGTTTTTT. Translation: CASSENIGIGELFF.

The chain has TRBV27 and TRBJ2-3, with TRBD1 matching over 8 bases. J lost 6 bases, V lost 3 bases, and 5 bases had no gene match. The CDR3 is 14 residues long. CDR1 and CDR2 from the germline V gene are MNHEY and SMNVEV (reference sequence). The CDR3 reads CASSFRQGSDTQYF. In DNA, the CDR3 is TGTGCCAGCAGTTTCCGACAGGGGAGCGATACGCAGTATTTT.

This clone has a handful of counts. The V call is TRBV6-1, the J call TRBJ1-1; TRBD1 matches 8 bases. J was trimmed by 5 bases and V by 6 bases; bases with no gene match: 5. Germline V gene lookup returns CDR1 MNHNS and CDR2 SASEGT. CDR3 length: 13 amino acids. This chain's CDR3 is CASRKTGETEAFF. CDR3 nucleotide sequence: TGTGCCAGCAGAAAGACAGGGGAAACTGAAGCTTTCTTT.

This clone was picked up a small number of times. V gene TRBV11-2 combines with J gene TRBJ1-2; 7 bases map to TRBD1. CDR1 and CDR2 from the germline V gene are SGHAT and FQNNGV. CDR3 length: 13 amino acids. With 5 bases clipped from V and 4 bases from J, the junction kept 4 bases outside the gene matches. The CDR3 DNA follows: TGTGCCAGCAGCCGACAGGGCCCCTATGGCTACACCTTC. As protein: CASSRQGPYGYTF.

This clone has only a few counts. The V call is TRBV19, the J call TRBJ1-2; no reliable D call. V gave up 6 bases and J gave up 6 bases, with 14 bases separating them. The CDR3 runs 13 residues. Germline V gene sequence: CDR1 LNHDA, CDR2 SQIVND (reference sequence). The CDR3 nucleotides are TGTGCCAGTAGAGAGGGAGGTAGGGATGGCTACACCTTC. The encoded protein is CASREGGRDGYTF.

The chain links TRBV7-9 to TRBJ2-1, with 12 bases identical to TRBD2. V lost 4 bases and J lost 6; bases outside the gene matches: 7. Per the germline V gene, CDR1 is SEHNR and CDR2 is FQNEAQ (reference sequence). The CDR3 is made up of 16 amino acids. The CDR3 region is CASSSSGRAGSNEQFF. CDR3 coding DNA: TGTGCCAGCAGCTCTAGCGGGAGGGCCGGTTCCAATGAGCAGTTCTTC.

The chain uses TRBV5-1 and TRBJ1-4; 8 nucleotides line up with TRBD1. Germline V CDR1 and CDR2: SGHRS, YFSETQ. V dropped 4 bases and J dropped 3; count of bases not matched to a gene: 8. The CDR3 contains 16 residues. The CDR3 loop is CASSAGTGGANEKLFF. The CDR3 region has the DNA TGCGCCAGCAGCGCCGGGACAGGAGGTGCTAATGAAAAACTGTTTTTT.

CDR3 nucleotides: TGTGCCAGCAGCTTAGAAGGGTGGGCGCGGGAGGAGCCAGATACGCAGTATTTT. This sequence encodes CASSLEGWAREEPDTQYF. V gene TRBV7-9 combines with J gene TRBJ2-3; 8 bases map to TRBD2. V was clipped by 1 base and J by 4 bases; unmatched bases: 13. The CDR3 has 18 amino acids. Per the germline V gene, CDR1 is SEHNR and CDR2 is FQNEAQ (reference sequence).